The source of this T cell receptor beta chain is a study of T cells in Graves' hyperthyroidism and ophthalmopathy. The study, taken as a whole, reports: Ophthalmopathy and stable hyperthyroidism were told apart by a 13 V-J model. Ophthalmopathy, as predicted by the model, came a median roughly 6.3 months after the prediction.

For ophthalmopathy patients, the Clinical Activity Score was at least 3 and the NOSPECS grade at least 4; duration was under 3 months. Authors of the study amplified TCR beta CDR3 regions from RNA transcripts. A first-round RT-PCR of the TCR CDR3 used the HTBI primer set. TCRdb independently ran MiXCR on the multiplex PCR reads; one entry per CDR3 protein. The repertoire holds fewer than 250,000 distinct CDR3 sequences, with about 25% as singletons. Germline CDR1 is MNHNS and CDR2 is SASEGT. This CDR3 is 14 amino acids long. Trimming shortened V by 6 bases and J by 1 base, and 10 bases separated the two germline ends. This clonotype was detected many times. Its antigen is unknown.

The chain couples TRBV6-1 to TRBJ1-5; no reliable D call. Sequences were obtained from blood. This clonotype originated in a woman aged 35 to 49 with Graves' ophthalmopathy. The CDR3 nucleotides are TGTGCCAGCAGCCCCGAAAAGAGCAATCAGCCCCAGCATTTT. Translated: CASSPEKSNQPQHF.